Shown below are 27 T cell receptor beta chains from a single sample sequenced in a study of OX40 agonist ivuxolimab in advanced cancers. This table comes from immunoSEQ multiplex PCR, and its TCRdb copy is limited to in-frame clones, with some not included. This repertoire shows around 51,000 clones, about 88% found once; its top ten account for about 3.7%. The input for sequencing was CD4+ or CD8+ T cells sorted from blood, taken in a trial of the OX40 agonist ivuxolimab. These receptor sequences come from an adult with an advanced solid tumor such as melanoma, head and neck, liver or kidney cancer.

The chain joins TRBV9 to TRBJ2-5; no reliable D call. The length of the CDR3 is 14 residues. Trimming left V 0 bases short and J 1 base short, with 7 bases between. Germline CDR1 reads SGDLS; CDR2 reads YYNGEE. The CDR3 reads CASSVDPFQETQYF. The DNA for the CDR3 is TGTGCCAGCAGCGTAGATCCCTTCCAAGAGACCCAGTACTTC.

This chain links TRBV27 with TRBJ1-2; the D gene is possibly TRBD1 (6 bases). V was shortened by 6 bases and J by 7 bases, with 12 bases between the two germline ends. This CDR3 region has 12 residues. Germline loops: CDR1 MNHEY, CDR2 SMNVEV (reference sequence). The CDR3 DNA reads TGTGCCAGCAGGGGCAGGGGAGGTGGCTACACCTTC. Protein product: CASRGRGGGYTF.

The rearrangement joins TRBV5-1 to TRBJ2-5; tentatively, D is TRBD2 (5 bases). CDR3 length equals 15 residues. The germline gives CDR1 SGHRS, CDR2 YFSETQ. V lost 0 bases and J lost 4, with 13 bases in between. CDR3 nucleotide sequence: TGCGCCAGCAGCTTGGGCCGGGGTGGTCGAGAGACCCAGTACTTC. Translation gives CASSLGRGGRETQYF.

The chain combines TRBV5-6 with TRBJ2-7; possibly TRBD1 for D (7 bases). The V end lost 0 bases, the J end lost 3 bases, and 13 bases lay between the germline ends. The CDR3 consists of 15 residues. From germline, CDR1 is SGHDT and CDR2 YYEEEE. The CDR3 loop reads CASSLGLGTVYEQYF. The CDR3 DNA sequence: TGTGCCAGCAGCTTGGGACTAGGGACAGTCTACGAGCAGTACTTC.

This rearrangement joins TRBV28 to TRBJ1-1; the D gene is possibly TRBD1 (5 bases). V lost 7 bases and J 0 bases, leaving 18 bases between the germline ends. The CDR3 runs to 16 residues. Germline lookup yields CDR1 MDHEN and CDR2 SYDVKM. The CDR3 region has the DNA TGTGCCAGCACCGAGATGATGGGACTTTTGAACACTGAAGCTTTCTTT. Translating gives CASTEMMGLLNTEAFF.

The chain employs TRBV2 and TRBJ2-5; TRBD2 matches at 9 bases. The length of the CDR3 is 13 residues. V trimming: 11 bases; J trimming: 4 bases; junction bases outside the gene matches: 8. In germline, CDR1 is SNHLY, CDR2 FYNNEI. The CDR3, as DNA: TGTGCCGGGGGGCGGGAGGGCCCAGAGACCCAGTACTTC. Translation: CAGGREGPETQYF. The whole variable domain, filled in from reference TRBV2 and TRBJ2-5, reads EPEVTQTPSHQVTQMGQEVILRCVPISNHLYFYWYRQILGQKVEFLVSFYNNEISEKSEIFDDQFSVERPDGSNFTLKIRSTKLEDSAMYFCAGGREGPETQYFGPGTRLLVL.

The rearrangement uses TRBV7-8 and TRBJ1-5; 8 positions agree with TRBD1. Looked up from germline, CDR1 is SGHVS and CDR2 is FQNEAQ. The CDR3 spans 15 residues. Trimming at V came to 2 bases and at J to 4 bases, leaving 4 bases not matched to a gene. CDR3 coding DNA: TGTGCCAGCAGCTTACAGGGGGCGCTGAATCAGCCCCAGCATTTT. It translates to CASSLQGALNQPQHF.

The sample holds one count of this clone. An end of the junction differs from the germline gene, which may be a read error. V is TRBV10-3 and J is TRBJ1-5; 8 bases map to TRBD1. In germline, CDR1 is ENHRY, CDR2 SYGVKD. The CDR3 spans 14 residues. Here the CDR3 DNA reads TGTGCCATAAGTGGGGCAGGGGGCGCGGAGCCCCAGCATTTT. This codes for CAISGAGGAEPQHF.

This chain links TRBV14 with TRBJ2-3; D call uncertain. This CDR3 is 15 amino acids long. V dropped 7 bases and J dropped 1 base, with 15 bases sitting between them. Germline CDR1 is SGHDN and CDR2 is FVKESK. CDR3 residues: CASTPQNVGTDTQYF. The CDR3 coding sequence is TGTGCCAGCACCCCGCAAAACGTGGGCACAGATACGCAGTATTTT.

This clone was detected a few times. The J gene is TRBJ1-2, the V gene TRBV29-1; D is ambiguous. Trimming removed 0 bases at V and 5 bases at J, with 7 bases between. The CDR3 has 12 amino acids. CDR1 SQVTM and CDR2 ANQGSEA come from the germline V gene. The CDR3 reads CSVEEGRYGYTF. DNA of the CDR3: TGCAGCGTTGAAGAGGGTCGATATGGCTACACCTTC.

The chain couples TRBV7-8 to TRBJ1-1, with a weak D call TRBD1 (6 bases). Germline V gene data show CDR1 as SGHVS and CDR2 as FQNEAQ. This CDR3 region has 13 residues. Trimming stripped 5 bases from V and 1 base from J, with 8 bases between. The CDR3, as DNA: TGTGCCAGCAGCGAGGACAGGAACACTGAAGCTTTCTTT. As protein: CASSEDRNTEAFF.

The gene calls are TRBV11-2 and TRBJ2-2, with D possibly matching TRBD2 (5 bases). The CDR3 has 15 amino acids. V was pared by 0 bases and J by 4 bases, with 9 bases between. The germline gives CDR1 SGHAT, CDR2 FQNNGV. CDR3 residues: CASSLDRGITGELFF. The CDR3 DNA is TGTGCCAGCAGCTTAGATCGGGGTATCACCGGGGAGCTGTTTTTT.

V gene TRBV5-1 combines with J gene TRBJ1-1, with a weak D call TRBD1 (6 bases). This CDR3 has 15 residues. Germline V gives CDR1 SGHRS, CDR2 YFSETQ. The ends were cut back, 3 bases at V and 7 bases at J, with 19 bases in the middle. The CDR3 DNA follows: TGCGCCAGCAGCTCCACCGTCAGGGGAGGAGGTGAAGCTTTCTTT. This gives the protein CASSSTVRGGGEAFF.

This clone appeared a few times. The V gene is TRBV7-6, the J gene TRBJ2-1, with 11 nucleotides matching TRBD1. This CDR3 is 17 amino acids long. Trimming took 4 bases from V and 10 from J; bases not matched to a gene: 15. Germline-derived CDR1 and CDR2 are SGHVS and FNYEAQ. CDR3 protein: CASSSLPAGTGGPEQFF. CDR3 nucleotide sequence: TGTGCCAGCAGCTCACTACCTGCCGGGACAGGGGGTCCCGAGCAGTTCTTC.

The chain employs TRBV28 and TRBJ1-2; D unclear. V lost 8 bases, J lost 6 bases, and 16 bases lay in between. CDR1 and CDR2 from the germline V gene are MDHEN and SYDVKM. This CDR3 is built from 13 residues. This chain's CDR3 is CASYRRSSDGYTF. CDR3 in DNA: TGTGCCAGCTACCGACGGAGTAGTGATGGCTACACCTTC.

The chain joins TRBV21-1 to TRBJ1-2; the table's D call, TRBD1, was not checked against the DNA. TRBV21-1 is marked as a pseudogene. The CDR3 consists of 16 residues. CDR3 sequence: CASRSGTGVKISGYTF. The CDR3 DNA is TGTGCCAGCAGGTCCGGGACAGGGGTAAAAATTTCGGGCTACACCTTC.

CDR3 sequence: CASSSSGATDTQYF. The CDR3 nucleotides are TGTGCCAGCAGCAGTAGCGGGGCCACAGATACGCAGTATTTT. This rearrangement joins TRBV9 to TRBJ2-3; 8 bases line up with TRBD2. The CDR3 runs 14 residues. With V trimmed by 4 bases and J by 2 bases, 3 bases remained unmatched. Per the germline V gene, CDR1 is SGDLS and CDR2 is YYNGEE.

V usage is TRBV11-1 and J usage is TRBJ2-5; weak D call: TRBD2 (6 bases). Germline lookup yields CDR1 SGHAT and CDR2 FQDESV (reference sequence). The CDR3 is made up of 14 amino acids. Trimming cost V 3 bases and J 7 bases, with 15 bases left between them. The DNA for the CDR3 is TGTGCCAGCAGCTTTTTGGGCAGGGAGGTGACCCAGTACTTC. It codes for CASSFLGREVTQYF.

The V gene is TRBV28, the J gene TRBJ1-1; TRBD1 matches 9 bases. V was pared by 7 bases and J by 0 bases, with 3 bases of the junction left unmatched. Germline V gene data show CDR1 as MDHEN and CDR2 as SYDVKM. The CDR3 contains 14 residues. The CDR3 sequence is CASIQGALNTEAFF. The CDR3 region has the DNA TGTGCCAGCATACAGGGGGCTCTGAACACTGAAGCTTTCTTT.

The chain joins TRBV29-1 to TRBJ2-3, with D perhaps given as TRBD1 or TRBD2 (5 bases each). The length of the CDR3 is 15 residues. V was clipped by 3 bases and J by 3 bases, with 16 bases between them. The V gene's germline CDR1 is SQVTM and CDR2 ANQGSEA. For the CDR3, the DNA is TGCAGCGTTGACGGTCGTGGGGGTGGAACAGATACGCAGTATTTT. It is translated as CSVDGRGGGTDTQYF.

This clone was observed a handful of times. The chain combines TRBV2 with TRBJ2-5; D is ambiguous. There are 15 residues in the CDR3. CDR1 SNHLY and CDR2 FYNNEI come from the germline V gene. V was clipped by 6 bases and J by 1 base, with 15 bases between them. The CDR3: CASSTPRVAQETQYF. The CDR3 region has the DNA TGTGCCAGCAGCACCCCTCGGGTGGCCCAAGAGACCCAGTACTTC.

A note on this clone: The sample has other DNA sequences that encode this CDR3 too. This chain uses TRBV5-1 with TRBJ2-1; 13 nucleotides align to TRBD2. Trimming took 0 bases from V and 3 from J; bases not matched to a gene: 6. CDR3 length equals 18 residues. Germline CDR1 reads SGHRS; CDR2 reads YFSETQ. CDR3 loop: CASSLELAGGPRYNEQFF. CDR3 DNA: TGCGCCAGCAGCTTGGAACTAGCGGGGGGGCCTCGCTACAATGAGCAGTTCTTC.

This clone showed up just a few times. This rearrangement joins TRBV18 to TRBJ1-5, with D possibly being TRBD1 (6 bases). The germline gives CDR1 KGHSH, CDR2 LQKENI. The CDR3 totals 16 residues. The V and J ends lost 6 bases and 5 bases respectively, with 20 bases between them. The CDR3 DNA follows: TGTGCCAGCTCCCTGGGGGGGGGCGTTCTCCATCAGCCCCAGCATTTT. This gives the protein CASSLGGGVLHQPQHF.

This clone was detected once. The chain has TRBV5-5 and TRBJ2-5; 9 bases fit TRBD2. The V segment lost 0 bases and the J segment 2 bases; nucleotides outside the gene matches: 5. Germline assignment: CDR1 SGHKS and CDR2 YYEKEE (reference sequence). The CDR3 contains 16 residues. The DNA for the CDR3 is TGTGCCAGCAGCTTGGGTCCGGCGGGAGGGCAAGAGACCCAGTACTTC. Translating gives CASSLGPAGGQETQYF. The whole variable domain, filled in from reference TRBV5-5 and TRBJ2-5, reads DAGVTQSPTHLIKTRGQQVTLRCSPISGHKSVSWYQQVLGQGPQFIFQYYEKEERGRGNFPDRFSARQFPNYSSELNVNALLLGDSALYLCASSLGPAGGQETQYFGPGTRLLVL.

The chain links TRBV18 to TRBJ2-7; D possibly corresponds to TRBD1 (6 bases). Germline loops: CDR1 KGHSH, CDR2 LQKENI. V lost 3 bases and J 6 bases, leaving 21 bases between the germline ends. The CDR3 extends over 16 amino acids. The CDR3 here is CASSPKEQGGTGEQYF. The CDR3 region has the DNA TGTGCCAGCTCACCCAAAGAACAGGGCGGAACGGGCGAGCAGTACTTC.

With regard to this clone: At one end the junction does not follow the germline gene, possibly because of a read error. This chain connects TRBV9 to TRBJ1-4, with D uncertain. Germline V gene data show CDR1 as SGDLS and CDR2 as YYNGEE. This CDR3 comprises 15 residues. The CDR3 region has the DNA TGTGCCAGCACCGTAAGTACCCTGGGGAATGAAAAACTGTTTTTT. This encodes CASTVSTLGNEKLFF.

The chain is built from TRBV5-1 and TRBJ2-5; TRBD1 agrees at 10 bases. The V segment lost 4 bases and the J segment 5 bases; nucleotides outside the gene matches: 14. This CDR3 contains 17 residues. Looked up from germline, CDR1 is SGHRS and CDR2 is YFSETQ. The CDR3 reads CASSPGTGERVRETQYF. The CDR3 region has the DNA TGCGCCAGCAGCCCTGGGACAGGGGAACGGGTTAGGGAGACCCAGTACTTC.